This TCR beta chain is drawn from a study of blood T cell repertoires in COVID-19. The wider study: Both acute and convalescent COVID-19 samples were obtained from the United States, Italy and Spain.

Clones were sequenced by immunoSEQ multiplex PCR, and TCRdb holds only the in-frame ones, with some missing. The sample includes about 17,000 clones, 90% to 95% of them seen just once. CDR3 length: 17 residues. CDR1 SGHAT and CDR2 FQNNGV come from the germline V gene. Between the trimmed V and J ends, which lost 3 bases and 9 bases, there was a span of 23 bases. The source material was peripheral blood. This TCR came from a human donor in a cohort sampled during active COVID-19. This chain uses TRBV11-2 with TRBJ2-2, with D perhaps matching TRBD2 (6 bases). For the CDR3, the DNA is TGTGCCAGCAGCTTGTTACCCGGGACTCAGATTTATCGGGAGCTGTTTTTT. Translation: CASSLLPGTQIYRELFF.